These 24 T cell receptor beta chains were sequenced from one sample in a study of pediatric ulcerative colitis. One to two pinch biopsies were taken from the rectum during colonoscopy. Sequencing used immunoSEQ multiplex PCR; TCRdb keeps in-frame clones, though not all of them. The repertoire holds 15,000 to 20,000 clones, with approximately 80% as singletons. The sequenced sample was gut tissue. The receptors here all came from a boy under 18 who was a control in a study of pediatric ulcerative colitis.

Here the CDR3 reads CASSERGTGYNEQFF. CDR3 nucleotides: TGTGCCAGCAGTGAAAGGGGGACGGGTTACAATGAGCAGTTCTTC. V usage is TRBV25-1 and J usage is TRBJ2-1, with TRBD1 as a possible D gene (6 bases). The V end lost 2 bases, the J end lost 4 bases, and 12 bases lay between the germline ends. The CDR3 has 15 residues. Germline V gives CDR1 MGHDK, CDR2 SYGVNS.

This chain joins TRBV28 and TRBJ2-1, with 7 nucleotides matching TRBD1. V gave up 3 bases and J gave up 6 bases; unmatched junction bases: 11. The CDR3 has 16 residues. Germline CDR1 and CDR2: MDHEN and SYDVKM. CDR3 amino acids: CASSFQGTDAFNEQFF. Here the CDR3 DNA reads TGTGCCAGCAGTTTCCAAGGGACAGATGCCTTCAATGAGCAGTTCTTC.

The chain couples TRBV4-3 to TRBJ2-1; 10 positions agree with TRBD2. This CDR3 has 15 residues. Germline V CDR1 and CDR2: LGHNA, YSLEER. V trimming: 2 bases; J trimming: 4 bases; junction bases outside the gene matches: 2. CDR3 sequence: CASSQPSGGYNEQFF. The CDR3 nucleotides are TGCGCCAGCAGCCAACCTAGCGGGGGTTACAATGAGCAGTTCTTC.

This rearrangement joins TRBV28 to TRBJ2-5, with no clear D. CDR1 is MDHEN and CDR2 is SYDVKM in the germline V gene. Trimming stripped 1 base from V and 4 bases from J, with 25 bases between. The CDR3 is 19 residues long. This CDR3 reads CASSLSSLQRGLLIETQYF. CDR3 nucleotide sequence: TGTGCCAGCAGTTTATCGTCACTACAGAGAGGCCTATTGATAGAGACCCAGTACTTC.

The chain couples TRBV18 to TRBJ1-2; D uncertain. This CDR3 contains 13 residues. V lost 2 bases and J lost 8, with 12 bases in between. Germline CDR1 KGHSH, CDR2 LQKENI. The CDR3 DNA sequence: TGTGCCAGCTCACCATCTTCTGAGGTCGGCTACACCTTC. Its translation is CASSPSSEVGYTF.

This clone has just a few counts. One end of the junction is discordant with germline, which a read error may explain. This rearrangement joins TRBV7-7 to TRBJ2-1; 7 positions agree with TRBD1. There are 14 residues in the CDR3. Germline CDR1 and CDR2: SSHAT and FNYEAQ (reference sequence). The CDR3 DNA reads TGTGCTAGCAGCTTAACAGGGGCCTACAATGAGCAGTTCTTC. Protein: CASSLTGAYNEQFF.

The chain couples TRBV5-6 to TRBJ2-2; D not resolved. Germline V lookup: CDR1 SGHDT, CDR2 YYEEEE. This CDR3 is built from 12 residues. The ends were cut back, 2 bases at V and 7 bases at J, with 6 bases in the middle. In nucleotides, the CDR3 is TGTGCCAGCAGCTTCCCCGTCGGGGAGCTGTTTTTT. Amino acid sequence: CASSFPVGELFF.

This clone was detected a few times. CDR3 sequence reads: CASSLYSDNQPQHF. The DNA for the CDR3 is TGTGCCAGCAGCTTATACTCCGATAATCAGCCCCAGCATTTT. The rearrangement uses TRBV7-8 and TRBJ1-5; unclear D gene. The V and J ends lost 2 bases and 4 bases respectively, with 9 bases between them. This CDR3 region has 14 residues. Looked up from germline, CDR1 is SGHVS and CDR2 is FQNEAQ.

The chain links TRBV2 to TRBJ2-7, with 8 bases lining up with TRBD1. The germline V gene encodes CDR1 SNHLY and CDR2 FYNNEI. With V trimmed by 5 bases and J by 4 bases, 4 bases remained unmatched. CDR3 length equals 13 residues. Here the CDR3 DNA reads TGTGCCAGCAGTTTCGACAGGGGATACGAGCAGTACTTC. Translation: CASSFDRGYEQYF.

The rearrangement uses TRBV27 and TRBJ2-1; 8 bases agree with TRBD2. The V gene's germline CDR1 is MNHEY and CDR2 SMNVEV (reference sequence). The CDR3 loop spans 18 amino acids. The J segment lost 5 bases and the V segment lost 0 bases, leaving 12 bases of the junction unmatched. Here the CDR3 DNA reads TGTGCCAGCAGTTTATCCCCCGGTCTTAGCGGGAAAAACAATGAGCAGTTCTTC. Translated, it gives CASSLSPGLSGKNNEQFF.

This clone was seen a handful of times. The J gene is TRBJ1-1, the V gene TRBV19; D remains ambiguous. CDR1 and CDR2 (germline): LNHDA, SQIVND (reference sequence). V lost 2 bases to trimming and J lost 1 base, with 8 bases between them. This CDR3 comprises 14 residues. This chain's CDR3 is CASSITQPNTEAFF. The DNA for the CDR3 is TGTGCCAGTAGTATAACACAGCCGAACACTGAAGCTTTCTTT.

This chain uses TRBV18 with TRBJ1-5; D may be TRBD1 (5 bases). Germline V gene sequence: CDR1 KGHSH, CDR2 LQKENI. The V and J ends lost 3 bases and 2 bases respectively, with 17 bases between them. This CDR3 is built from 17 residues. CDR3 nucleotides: TGTGCCAGCTCACCTATCGACGGGGCGGTCGGCAATCAGCCCCAGCATTTT. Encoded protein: CASSPIDGAVGNQPQHF.

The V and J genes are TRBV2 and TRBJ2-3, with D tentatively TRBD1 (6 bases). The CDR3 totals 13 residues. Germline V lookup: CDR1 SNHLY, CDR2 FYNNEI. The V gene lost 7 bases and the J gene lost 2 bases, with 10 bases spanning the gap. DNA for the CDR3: TGTGCCAGCACTTGGACAGACACAGATACGCAGTATTTT. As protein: CASTWTDTDTQYF.

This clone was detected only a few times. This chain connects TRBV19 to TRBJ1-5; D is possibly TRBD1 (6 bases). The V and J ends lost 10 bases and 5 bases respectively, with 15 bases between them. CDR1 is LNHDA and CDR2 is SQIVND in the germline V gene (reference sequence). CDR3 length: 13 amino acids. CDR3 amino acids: CAIAPHRDQPQHF. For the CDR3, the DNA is TGTGCCATAGCCCCCCACAGGGATCAGCCCCAGCATTTT. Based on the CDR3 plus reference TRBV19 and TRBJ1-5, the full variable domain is DGGITQSPKYLFRKEGQNVTLSCEQNLNHDAMYWYRQDPGQGLRLIYYSQIVNDFQKGDIAEGYSVSREKKESFPLTVTSAQKNPTAFYLCAIAPHRDQPQHFGDGTRLSIL.

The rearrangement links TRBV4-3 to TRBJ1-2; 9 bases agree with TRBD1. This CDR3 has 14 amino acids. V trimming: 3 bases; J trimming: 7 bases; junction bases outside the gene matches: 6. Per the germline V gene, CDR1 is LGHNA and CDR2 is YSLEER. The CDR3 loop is CASSQVTGGLGYTF. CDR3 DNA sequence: TGCGCCAGCAGCCAGGTTACAGGGGGCCTTGGCTACACCTTC.

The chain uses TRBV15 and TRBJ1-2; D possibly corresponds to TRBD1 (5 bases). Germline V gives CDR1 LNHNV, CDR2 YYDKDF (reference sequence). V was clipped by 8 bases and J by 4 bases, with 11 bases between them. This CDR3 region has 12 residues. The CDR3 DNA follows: TGTGCCACCTCAGAGGGGACCTATGGCTACACCTTC. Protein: CATSEGTYGYTF.

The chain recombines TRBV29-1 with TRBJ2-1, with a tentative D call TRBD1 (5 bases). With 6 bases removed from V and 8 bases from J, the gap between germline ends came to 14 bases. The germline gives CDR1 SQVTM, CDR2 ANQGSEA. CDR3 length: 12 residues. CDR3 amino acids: CSVGSLGDEQFF. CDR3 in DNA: TGCAGCGTGGGAAGTCTAGGGGATGAGCAGTTCTTC.

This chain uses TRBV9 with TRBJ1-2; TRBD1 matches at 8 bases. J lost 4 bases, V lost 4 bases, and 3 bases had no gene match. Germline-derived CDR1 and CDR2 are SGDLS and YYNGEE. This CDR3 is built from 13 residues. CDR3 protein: CASSHRGGYGYTF. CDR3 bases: TGTGCCAGCAGCCACAGGGGGGGCTATGGCTACACCTTC.

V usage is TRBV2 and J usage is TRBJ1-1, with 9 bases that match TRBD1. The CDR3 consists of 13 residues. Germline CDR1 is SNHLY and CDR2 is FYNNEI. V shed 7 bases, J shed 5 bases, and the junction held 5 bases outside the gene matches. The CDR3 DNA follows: TGTGCCAGCATCCACAGGGGGCGTACTGAAGCTTTCTTT. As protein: CASIHRGRTEAFF. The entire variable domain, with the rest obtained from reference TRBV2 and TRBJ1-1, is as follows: EPEVTQTPSHQVTQMGQEVILRCVPISNHLYFYWYRQILGQKVEFLVSFYNNEISEKSEIFDDQFSVERPDGSNFTLKIRSTKLEDSAMYFCASIHRGRTEAFFGQGTRLTVV.

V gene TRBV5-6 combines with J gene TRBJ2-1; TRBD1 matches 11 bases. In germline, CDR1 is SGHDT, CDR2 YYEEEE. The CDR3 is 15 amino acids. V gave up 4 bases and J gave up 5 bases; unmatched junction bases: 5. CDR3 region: CASSTVGQGDNEQFF. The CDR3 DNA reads TGTGCCAGCAGCACAGTGGGACAGGGGGACAATGAGCAGTTCTTC.

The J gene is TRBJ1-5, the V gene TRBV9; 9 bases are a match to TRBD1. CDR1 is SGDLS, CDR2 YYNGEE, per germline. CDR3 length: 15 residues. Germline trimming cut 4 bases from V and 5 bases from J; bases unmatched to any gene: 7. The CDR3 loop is CASSPRQGEDQPQHF. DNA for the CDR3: TGTGCCAGCAGCCCAAGACAGGGGGAGGATCAGCCCCAGCATTTT. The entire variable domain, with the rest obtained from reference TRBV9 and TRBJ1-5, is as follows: DSGVTQTPKHLITATGQRVTLRCSPRSGDLSVYWYQQSLDQGLQFLIQYYNGEERAKGNILERFSAQQFPDLHSELNLSSLELGDSALYFCASSPRQGEDQPQHFGDGTRLSIL.

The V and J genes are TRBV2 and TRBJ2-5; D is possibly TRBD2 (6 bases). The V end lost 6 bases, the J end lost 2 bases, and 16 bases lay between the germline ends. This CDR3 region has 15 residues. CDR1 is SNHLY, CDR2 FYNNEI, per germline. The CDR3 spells CASRAGSLPQETQYF. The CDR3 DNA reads TGTGCCAGCAGGGCGGGGAGCTTACCGCAAGAGACCCAGTACTTC. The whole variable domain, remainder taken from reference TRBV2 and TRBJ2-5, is EPEVTQTPSHQVTQMGQEVILRCVPISNHLYFYWYRQILGQKVEFLVSFYNNEISEKSEIFDDQFSVERPDGSNFTLKIRSTKLEDSAMYFCASRAGSLPQETQYFGPGTRLLVL.

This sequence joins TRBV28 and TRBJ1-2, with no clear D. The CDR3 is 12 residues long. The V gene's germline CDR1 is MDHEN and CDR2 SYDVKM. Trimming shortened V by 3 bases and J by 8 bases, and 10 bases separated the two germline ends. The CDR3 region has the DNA TGTGCCAGCAGTTTTGTCGGGGTCGGCTACACCTTC. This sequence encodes CASSFVGVGYTF.

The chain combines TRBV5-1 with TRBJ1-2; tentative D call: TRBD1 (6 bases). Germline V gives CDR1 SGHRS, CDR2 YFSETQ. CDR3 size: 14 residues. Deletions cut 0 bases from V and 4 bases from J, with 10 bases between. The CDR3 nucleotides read TGCGCCAGCAGCTTGGGGACAGTTCTCTATGGCTACACCTTC. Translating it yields CASSLGTVLYGYTF.